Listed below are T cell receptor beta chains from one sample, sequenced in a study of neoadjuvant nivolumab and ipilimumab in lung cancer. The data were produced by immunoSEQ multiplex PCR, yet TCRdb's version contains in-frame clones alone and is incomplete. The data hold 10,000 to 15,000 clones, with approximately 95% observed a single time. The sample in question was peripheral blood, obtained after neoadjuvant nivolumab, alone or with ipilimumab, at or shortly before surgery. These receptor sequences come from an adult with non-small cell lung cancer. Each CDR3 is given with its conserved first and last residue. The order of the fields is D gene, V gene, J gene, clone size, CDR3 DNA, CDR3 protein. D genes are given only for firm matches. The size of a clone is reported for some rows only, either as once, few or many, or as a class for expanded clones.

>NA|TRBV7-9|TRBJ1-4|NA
TGTGCCAGCAGCTTAGAGGCGAAAGAAAAACTGTTTTTT
CASSLEAKEKLFF
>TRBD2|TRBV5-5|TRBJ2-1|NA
TGTGCCAGCAGAGCGGGGATCAATGAGCAGTTCTTC
CASRAGINEQFF
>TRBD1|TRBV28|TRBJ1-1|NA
TGTGCCAGCAGTCATTTCACAGGGGCGAGGAACACTGAAGCTTTCTTT
CASSHFTGARNTEAFF
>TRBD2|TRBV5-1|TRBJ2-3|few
TGCGCCAGCAGCACTAGCGGGGAGGTTACAGATACGCAGTATTTT
CASSTSGEVTDTQYF
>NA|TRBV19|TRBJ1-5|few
TGTGCCAGTAGGCTGGGGGGTTTGGGCAATCAGCCCCAGCATTTT
CASRLGGLGNQPQHF
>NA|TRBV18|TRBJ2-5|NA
TGTGCCAGCTCACCCCCCGTCGAGGGAAGGCCATCAGAGACCCAGTACTTC
CASSPPVEGRPSETQYF
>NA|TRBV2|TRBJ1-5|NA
TGTGCCAGCAGTGCCATAGGTATGCCCCAGCATTTT
CASSAIGMPQHF
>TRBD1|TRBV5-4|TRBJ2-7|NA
TGTGCCAGCAGCTTTTGGGACAGGGGGCGGGAGCAGTACTTC
CASSFWDRGREQYF
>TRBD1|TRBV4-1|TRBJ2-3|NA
TGCGCCAGCAGCCAAGACGGAGGGGACAGGCTTCTCCCGGATACGCAGTATTTT
CASSQDGGDRLLPDTQYF
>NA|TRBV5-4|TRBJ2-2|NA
TGTGCCAGCAGCTTGAGTGGAGGGGCGGGCACCGGGGAGCTGTTTTTT
CASSLSGGAGTGELFF
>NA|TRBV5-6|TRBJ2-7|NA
TGTGCCAGCAGCTTGGGGCCGGGCCTCAGAACCTACGAGCAGTACTTC
CASSLGPGLRTYEQYF
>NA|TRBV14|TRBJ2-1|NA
TGTGCCAGCAGCCGCCAGAGGGCGGAGGGTCACAATGAGCAGTTCTTC
CASSRQRAEGHNEQFF
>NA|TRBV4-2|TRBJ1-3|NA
TGTGCCAGCAGCCAAGAGAGTGGGATCGGTGGAAACACCATATATTTT
CASSQESGIGGNTIYF
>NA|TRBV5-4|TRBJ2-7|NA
TGTGCCAGCAGCTTGGCTGGCGGGCTCTACGAGCAGTACTTC
CASSLAGGLYEQYF
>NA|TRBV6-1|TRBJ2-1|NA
TGTGCCAGCAGTGAAGCCAGACTACCCTCCTACAATGAGCAGTTCTTC
CASSEARLPSYNEQFF
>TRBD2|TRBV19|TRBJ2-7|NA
TGTGCCAGTAGTTACCTAGCGGGACCGTACGAGCAGTACTTC
CASSYLAGPYEQYF
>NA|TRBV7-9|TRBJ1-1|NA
TGTGCCAGCAATGGGCGGCCGAACACTGAAGCTTTCTTT
CASNGRPNTEAFF
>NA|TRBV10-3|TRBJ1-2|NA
TGTGCCATCGAGATGGAAGGGAAAGGGGTCGGTGGCTACACCTTC
CAIEMEGKGVGGYTF
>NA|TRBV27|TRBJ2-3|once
TGTGCCAGCAGTCCCTTTGGAGATACGCAGTATTTT
CASSPFGDTQYF
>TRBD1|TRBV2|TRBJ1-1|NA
TGTGCCAGCAGGAACCAGGGGGGAATTGAAGCTTTCTTT
CASRNQGGIEAFF
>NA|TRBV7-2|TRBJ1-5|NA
TGTGCCAGCAGCTTAGTCTGGGGTGACTATAGCAATCAGCCCCAGCATTTT
CASSLVWGDYSNQPQHF
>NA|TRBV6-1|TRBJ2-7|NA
TGTGCCAGTGCTTCATCTACAGTAACCTACGAGCAGTACTTC
CASASSTVTYEQYF
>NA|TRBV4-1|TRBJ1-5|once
TGCGCCAGCAGCATAGACGGGGGTCAGCCCCAGCATTTT
CASSIDGGQPQHF
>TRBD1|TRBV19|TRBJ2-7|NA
TGTGCCAGTAGTGTCGGACAGGGGGTGTACGAGCAGTACTTC
CASSVGQGVYEQYF
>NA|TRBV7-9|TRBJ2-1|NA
TGTGCCAGCAGCCCCAAAATAGCGGAGGGTCCTGAGCAGTTCTTC
CASSPKIAEGPEQFF
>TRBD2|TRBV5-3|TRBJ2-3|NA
TGTGCCAGAAGCCTGGGACTAGCGGGAGGGCCAGATACGCAGTATTTT
CARSLGLAGGPDTQYF
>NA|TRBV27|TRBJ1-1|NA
TGTGCCAGCGGGAACACTGAAGCTTTCTTT
CASGNTEAFF
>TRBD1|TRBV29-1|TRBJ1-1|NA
TGCAGCGTTGTTTCCGGGACAGGATCCACTGAAGCTTTCTTT
CSVVSGTGSTEAFF
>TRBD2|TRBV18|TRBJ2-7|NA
TGTGCCAGCTCACCACCCGCGGGACTAGCGGGAGGGTCGAACGAGCAGTACTTC
CASSPPAGLAGGSNEQYF
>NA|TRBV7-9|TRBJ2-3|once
TGTGCCAGCAGCCTCGACAGGAACACAGATACGCAGTATTTT
CASSLDRNTDTQYF
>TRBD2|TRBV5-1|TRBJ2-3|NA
TGCGCCAGCAGCCTAGAGCCATCTAGCGGGGGCACAGATACGCAGTATTTT
CASSLEPSSGGTDTQYF
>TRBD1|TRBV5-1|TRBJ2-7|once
TGCGCCAGCAGCTCTACAGGGGTTCAGGACGAGCAGTACTTC
CASSSTGVQDEQYF
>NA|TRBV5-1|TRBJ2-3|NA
TGCGCCAGCACTCTGGACACTCCGAGCACAGATACGCAGTATTTT
CASTLDTPSTDTQYF
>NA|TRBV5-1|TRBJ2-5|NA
TGCGCCAGCAGCTTGGGGCTAGATGGAGAGACCCAGTACTTC
CASSLGLDGETQYF